A selection of T cell receptor beta chains follows, all from one sample in a study of identical twins. TCRdb reprocessed the 5' RACE reads via MiXCR and lists one record per CDR3 protein. Of about 890,000 distinct CDR3 sequences listed, 9% to 15% are singletons. These data also formed part of another study, on yellow fever vaccine responses in identical twins.

Input material: PBMCs. The receptor source for this set is a woman aged 18 to 35 in good health. Each CDR3 is given with its conserved first and last residue. Each record gives: D gene, clone size, V gene, J gene, CDR3 protein, CDR3 DNA. A D gene is named only where the DNA matches it firmly. Only part of the rows carry a size: once, few, many, or a class if the clone is expanded.

TRBD1	few	TRBV7-9	TRBJ2-5	CASTGQGRNQETQYF	TGTGCCAGCACCGGACAGGGGCGAAACCAAGAGACCCAGTACTTC
NA	NA	TRBV2	TRBJ2-1	CASSEAGAHEQFF	TGTGCCAGCAGTGAGGCGGGGGCCCATGAGCAGTTCTTC
TRBD1	many	TRBV12-3/TRBV12-4	TRBJ1-2	CASSAPGGNGYTF	TGTGCCAGCAGTGCTCCAGGGGGGAATGGCTACACCTTC
NA	NA	TRBV5-1	TRBJ2-2	CASRTPSAGELFF	TGCGCCAGCAGGACGCCCTCGGCCGGGGAGCTGTTTTTT
NA	few	TRBV20-1	TRBJ2-3	CSASYGPVDTQYF	TGCAGTGCTAGTTACGGTCCGGTAGATACGCAGTATTTT
NA	few	TRBV9	TRBJ2-1	CASSVFGHPNNEQFF	TGTGCCAGCAGCGTATTCGGACACCCTAACAATGAGCAGTTCTTC
TRBD2	many	TRBV6-2/TRBV6-3	TRBJ2-1	CASSQSGTPYNEQFF	TGTGCCAGCAGTCAAAGCGGGACTCCCTACAATGAGCAGTTCTTC
NA	many	TRBV12-3/TRBV12-4	TRBJ2-2	CASSLTLAAGELFF	TGTGCCAGCAGTTTAACCCTAGCTGCCGGGGAGCTGTTTTTT
TRBD2	NA	TRBV5-1	TRBJ2-5	CASSPGGSQETQYF	TGCGCCAGCAGCCCCGGGGGGAGTCAAGAGACCCAGTACTTC
NA	many	TRBV7-9	TRBJ2-5	CASSLNPETQYF	TGTGCCAGCAGCTTAAACCCCGAGACCCAGTACTTC
NA	many	TRBV29-1	TRBJ2-5	CSVEWQVQETQYF	TGCAGCGTTGAGTGGCAGGTCCAAGAGACCCAGTACTTC
TRBD2	many	TRBV28	TRBJ2-1	CASSLIAGAAYNEQFF	TGTGCCAGCAGTTTGATAGCGGGAGCTGCCTACAATGAGCAGTTCTTC
NA	NA	TRBV11-2	TRBJ2-3	CASSIGGGRWDTQYF	TGTGCCAGCAGCATTGGGGGGGGGCGATGGGATACGCAGTATTTT
NA	NA	TRBV5-8	TRBJ2-6	CASSFEPIPGANVLTF	TGTGCCAGCAGCTTTGAACCCATTCCTGGGGCCAACGTCCTGACTTTC
TRBD2	NA	TRBV10-2	TRBJ2-2	CASSASGRAGELFF	TGCGCCAGCAGTGCTAGCGGGAGGGCCGGGGAGCTGTTTTTT
NA	NA	TRBV10-3	TRBJ2-5	CAISGGRQETQYF	TGTGCCATCAGCGGGGGCCGACAAGAGACCCAGTACTTC
TRBD2	NA	TRBV28	TRBJ2-3	CASSSATFRTSGSTDTQYF	TGTGCCAGCAGTTCCGCTACTTTTAGGACTAGCGGGAGCACAGATACGCAGTATTTT
TRBD2	NA	TRBV4-1	TRBJ2-3	CASSQELRIASGRRSTDTQYF	TGCGCCAGCAGCCAAGAGCTCAGGATCGCTAGCGGGAGAAGGAGCACAGATACGCAGTATTTT
TRBD1	NA	TRBV25-1	TRBJ2-1	CASSTWTGRFF	TGTGCCAGCAGCACCTGGACAGGGAGGTTCTTC
NA	few	TRBV29-1	TRBJ1-1	CSVGEGRANTEAFF	TGCAGCGTTGGGGAGGGGCGGGCGAACACTGAAGCTTTCTTT
NA	few	TRBV28	TRBJ2-1	CASSLVEPNNEQFF	TGTGCCAGCAGTTTAGTCGAGCCGAACAATGAGCAGTTCTTC
NA	NA	TRBV27	TRBJ2-3	CASSFLTTGSGTDTQYF	TGTGCCAGCAGTTTTTTGACGACTGGCTCGGGCACAGATACGCAGTATTTT
NA	NA	TRBV12-3/TRBV12-4	TRBJ1-5	CASSAQQGNQPQHF	TGTGCCAGCAGCGCCCAGCAGGGGAATCAGCCCCAGCATTTT
NA	few	TRBV20-1	TRBJ2-5	CSATTGTKETQYF	TGCAGTGCCACCACCGGGACAAAAGAGACCCAGTACTTC
NA	few	TRBV9	TRBJ2-2	CASSVGEGLNTGELFF	TGTGCCAGCAGCGTAGGTGAAGGACTCAACACCGGGGAGCTGTTTTTT
TRBD1	NA	TRBV7-9	TRBJ2-7	CASSLGDRVAYEQYF	TGTGCCAGCAGCTTAGGGGACAGGGTCGCCTACGAGCAGTACTTC
NA	NA	TRBV9	TRBJ2-1	CASSVGGGNNEQFF	TGTGCCAGCAGCGTAGGAGGAGGAAACAATGAGCAGTTCTTC
NA	few	TRBV24-1	TRBJ2-2	CATSDWKVNTGELFF	TGTGCCACCAGTGATTGGAAGGTGAACACCGGGGAGCTGTTTTTT
NA	NA	TRBV5-4	TRBJ2-1	CASSLSSGSGEQFF	TGTGCCAGCAGCTTGTCTTCGGGTTCAGGGGAGCAGTTCTTC
NA	NA	TRBV12-3/TRBV12-4	TRBJ2-1	CASRLPGLNNEQFF	TGTGCCAGCAGATTGCCGGGACTTAACAATGAGCAGTTCTTC
NA	few	TRBV7-2	TRBJ2-1	CASSLARGYYNEQFF	TGTGCCAGCAGCTTAGCGCGCGGCTATTACAATGAGCAGTTCTTC
NA	NA	TRBV28	TRBJ1-2	CASSSQLTYQTVGYTF	TGTGCCAGCAGCTCCCAGCTTACGTATCAAACAGTGGGCTACACCTTC
TRBD1	NA	TRBV19	TRBJ2-1	CASGATGGRDEQFF	TGTGCCAGTGGAGCTACAGGGGGTAGGGATGAGCAGTTCTTC
TRBD1	NA	TRBV5-4	TRBJ2-4	CASSVSGTGGSIQYF	TGTGCCAGCAGCGTATCCGGGACAGGAGGAAGCATTCAGTACTTC
NA	few	TRBV5-1	TRBJ1-3	CASSFAQGPGNTIYF	TGCGCCAGCAGCTTCGCACAGGGACCTGGAAACACCATATATTTT
TRBD2	few	TRBV20-1	TRBJ2-3	CCARDWGTTGVDTQYF	TGCTGTGCTAGAGATTGGGGGACTACGGGGGTTGATACGCAGTATTTT
NA	few	TRBV20-1	TRBJ1-2	CSAMIRANYGYTF	TGCAGTGCTATGATCAGGGCCAACTATGGCTACACCTTC
NA	few	TRBV20-1	TRBJ1-1	CSARRGGPVNTEAFF	TGCAGTGCCCGGCGGGGGGGACCCGTGAACACTGAAGCTTTCTTT
TRBD1	NA	TRBV28	TRBJ2-5	CASSLRQGAFVETQYF	TGTGCCAGCAGTTTACGTCAGGGGGCGTTTGTCGAGACCCAGTACTTC
NA	NA	TRBV20-1	TRBJ2-2	CSAKRPKRAGELFF	TGCAGTGCTAAACGACCTAAACGGGCCGGGGAGCTGTTTTTT
TRBD2	many	TRBV3-1	TRBJ2-1	CASSPWTSGGYNEQFF	TGTGCCAGCAGCCCATGGACTAGCGGGGGTTACAATGAGCAGTTCTTC
NA	few	TRBV5-6	TRBJ2-1	CASSLGQTNYNEQFF	TGTGCCAGCAGCTTGGGACAGACCAATTACAATGAGCAGTTCTTC
NA	many	TRBV20-1	TRBJ1-1	CSARPGSEAFF	TGCAGTGCTAGACCCGGGTCTGAAGCTTTCTTT
NA	NA	TRBV3-1	TRBJ2-1	CASSQVYGQPYNEQFF	TGTGCCAGCAGCCAAGTTTATGGGCAGCCTTACAATGAGCAGTTCTTC
NA	many	TRBV9	TRBJ2-1	CASSVNHVPFNEQFF	TGTGCCAGCAGCGTTAACCACGTCCCTTTCAATGAGCAGTTCTTC
TRBD1	NA	TRBV4-1	TRBJ1-5	CASSREGQGKVQPQHF	TGCGCCAGCAGCCGAGAAGGACAGGGAAAGGTTCAGCCCCAGCATTTT
NA	many	TRBV10-3	TRBJ1-5	CATGQNNQPQHF	TGTGCCACCGGACAGAACAATCAGCCCCAGCATTTT
NA	few	TRBV7-3	TRBJ2-2	CASSLTTASLGELFF	TGTGCCAGCAGCTTAACGACGGCCTCTCTCGGGGAGCTGTTTTTT
NA	few	TRBV20-1	TRBJ2-7	CSAPIGYEQYF	TGCAGTGCTCCGATAGGCTACGAGCAGTACTTC
NA	NA	TRBV2	TRBJ2-3	CASSGDVGTDTQYF	TGTGCCAGCAGTGGGGACGTGGGGACAGATACGCAGTATTTT
NA	few	TRBV5-5	TRBJ2-5	CASSLVLWVQETQYF	TGTGCCAGCAGCTTGGTCCTTTGGGTACAAGAGACCCAGTACTTC
NA	NA	TRBV29-1	TRBJ2-3	CSVGVGYADTQYF	TGCAGCGTTGGGGTGGGCTACGCAGATACGCAGTATTTT
TRBD1	NA	TRBV13	TRBJ2-5	CASGIVDRGRETQYF	TGTGCCAGCGGAATCGTCGACAGGGGTCGTGAGACCCAGTACTTC